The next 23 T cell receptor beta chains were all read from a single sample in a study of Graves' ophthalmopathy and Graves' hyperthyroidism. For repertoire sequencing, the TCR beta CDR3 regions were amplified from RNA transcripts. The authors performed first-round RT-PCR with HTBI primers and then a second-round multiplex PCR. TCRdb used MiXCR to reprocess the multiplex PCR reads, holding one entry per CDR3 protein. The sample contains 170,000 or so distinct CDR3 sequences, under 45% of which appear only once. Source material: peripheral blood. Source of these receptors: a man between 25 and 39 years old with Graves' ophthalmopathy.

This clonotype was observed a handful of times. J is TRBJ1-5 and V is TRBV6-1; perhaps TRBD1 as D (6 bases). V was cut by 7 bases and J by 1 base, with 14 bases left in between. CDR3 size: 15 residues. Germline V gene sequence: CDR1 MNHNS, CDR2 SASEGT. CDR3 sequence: CASKATGISNQPQHF. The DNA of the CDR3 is TGTGCCAGCAAGGCCACAGGGATCAGCAATCAGCCCCAGCATTTT.

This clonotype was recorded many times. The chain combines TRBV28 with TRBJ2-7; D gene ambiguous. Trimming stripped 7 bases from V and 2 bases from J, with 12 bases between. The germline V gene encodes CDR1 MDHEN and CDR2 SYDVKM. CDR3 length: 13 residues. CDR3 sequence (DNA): TGTGCCAGCACCCCTCGGCAGACCTACGAGCAGTACTTC. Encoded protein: CASTPRQTYEQYF.

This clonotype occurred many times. The CDR3 loop is CASTKTSGSAGEQYF. CDR3 coding DNA: TGTGCCAGCACCAAGACTAGCGGGAGCGCTGGCGAGCAGTACTTC. The chain has TRBV12-3 or TRBV12-4 and TRBJ2-7; 12 bases match TRBD2. V was pared by 7 bases and J by 6 bases, with 10 bases of the junction left unmatched. This CDR3 spans 15 amino acids.

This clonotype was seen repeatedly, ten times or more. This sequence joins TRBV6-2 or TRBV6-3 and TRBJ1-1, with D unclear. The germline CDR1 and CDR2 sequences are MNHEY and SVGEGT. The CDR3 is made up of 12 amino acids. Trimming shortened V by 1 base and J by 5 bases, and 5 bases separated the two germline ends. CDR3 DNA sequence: TGTGCCAGCAGTTACTGGAATACTGAAGCTTTCTTT. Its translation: CASSYWNTEAFF.

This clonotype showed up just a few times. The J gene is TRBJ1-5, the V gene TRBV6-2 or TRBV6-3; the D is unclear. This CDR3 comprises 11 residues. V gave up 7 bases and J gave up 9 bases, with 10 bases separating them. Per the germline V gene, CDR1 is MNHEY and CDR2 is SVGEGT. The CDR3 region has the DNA TGTGCCAGCACCCAATCTGGGCCCCAGCATTTT. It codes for CASTQSGPQHF.

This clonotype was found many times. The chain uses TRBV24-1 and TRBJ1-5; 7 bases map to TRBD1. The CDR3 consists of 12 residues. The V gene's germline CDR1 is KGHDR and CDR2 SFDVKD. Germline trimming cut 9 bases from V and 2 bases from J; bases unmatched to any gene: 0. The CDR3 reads CATGTGNQPQHF. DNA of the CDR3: TGTGCCACCGGGACAGGCAATCAGCCCCAGCATTTT.

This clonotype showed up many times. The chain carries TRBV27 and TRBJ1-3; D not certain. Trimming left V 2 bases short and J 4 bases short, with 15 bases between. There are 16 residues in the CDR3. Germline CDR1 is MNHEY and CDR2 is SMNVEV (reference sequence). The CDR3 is CASSLRAGGLGNTIYF. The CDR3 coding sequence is TGTGCCAGCAGTTTACGGGCAGGTGGTCTAGGAAACACCATATATTTT.

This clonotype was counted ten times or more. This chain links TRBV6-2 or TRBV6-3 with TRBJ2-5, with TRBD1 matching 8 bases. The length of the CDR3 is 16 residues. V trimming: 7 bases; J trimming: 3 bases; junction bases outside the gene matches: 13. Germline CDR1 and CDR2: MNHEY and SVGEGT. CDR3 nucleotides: TGTGCCAGCAACACAATCGGACAGGGCGGGAAAGAGACCCAGTACTTC. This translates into CASNTIGQGGKETQYF.

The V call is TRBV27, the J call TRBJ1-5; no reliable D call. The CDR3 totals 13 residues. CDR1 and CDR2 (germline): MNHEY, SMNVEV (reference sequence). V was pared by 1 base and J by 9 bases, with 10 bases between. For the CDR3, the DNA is TGTGCCAGCAGTTTATGGCAGCTCCGGCCCCAGCATTTT. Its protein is CASSLWQLRPQHF.

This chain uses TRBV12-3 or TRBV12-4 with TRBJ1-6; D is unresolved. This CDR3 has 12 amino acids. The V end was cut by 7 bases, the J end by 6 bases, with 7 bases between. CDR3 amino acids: CASTTLNSPLHF. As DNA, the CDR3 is TGTGCCAGCACCACTCTTAATTCACCCCTCCACTTT.

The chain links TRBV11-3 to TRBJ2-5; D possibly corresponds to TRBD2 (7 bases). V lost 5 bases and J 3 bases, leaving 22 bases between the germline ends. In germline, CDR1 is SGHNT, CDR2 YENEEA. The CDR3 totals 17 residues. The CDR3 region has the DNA TGTGCCAGCAGCCCGCGGGGGCAGGAAGGACACGAAGAGACCCAGTACTTC. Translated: CASSPRGQEGHEETQYF.

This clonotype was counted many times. The CDR3 is CASSYHVESETQYF. The DNA for the CDR3 is TGTGCCAGCAGTTACCATGTGGAGTCGGAGACCCAGTACTTC. This sequence joins TRBV6-5 and TRBJ2-5; D gene uncertain. Germline lookup yields CDR1 MNHEY and CDR2 SVGAGI. The V end was cut by 2 bases, the J end by 5 bases, with 12 bases between. The CDR3 extends over 14 amino acids.

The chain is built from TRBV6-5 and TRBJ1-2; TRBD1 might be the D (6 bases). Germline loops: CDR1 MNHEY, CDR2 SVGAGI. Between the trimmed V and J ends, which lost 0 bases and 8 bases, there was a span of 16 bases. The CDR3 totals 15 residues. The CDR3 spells CASSYSNRAGEGYTF. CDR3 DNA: TGTGCCAGCAGTTACTCTAACAGGGCGGGTGAAGGCTACACCTTC.

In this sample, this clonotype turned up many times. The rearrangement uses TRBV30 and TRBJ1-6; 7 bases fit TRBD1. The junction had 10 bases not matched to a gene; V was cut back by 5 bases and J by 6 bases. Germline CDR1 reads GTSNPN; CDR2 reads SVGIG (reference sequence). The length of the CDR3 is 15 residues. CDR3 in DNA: TGTGCCTGGGCCCGGACAGGAGCAGTTAATTCACCCCTCCACTTT. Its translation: CAWARTGAVNSPLHF.

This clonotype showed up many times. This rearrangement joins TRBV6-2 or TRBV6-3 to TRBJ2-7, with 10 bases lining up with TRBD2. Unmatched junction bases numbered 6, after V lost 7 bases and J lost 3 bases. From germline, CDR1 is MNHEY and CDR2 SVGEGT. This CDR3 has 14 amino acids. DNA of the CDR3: TGTGCCAGCATTTCGACTAGCGGGCGCTACGAGCAGTACTTC. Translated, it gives CASISTSGRYEQYF.

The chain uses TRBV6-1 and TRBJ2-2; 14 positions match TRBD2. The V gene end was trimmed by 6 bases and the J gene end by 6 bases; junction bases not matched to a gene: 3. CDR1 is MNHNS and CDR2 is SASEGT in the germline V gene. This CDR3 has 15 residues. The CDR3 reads CASSTTSGRAGELFF. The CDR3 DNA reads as TGTGCCAGCAGCACGACTAGCGGGAGGGCCGGGGAGCTGTTTTTT.

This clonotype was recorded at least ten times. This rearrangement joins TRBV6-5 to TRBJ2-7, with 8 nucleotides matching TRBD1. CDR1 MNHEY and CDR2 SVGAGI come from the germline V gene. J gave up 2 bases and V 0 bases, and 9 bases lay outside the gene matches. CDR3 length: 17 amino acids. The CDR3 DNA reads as TGTGCCAGCAGTTACTCGATTTTCGGGACAGGCGCCTACGAGCAGTACTTC. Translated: CASSYSIFGTGAYEQYF.

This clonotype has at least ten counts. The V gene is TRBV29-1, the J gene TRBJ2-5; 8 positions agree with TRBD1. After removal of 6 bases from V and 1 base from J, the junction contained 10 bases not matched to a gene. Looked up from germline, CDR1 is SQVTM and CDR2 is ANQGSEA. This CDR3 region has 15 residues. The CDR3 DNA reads TGCAGCGTCCCCGAGGACAGGGCGCTCCAAGAGACCCAGTACTTC. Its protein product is CSVPEDRALQETQYF.

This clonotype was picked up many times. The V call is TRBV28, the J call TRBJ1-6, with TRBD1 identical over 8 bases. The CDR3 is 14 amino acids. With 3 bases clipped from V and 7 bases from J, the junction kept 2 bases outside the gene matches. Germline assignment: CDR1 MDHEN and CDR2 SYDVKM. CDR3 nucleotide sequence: TGTGCCAGCAGTTTGGGGGACAGGAATTCACCCCTCCACTTT. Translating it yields CASSLGDRNSPLHF.

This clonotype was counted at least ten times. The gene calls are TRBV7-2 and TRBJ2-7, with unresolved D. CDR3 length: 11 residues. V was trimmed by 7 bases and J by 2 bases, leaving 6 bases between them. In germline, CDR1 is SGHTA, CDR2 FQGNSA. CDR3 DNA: TGTGCCAGCACCACGGCCTACGAGCAGTACTTC. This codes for CASTTAYEQYF.

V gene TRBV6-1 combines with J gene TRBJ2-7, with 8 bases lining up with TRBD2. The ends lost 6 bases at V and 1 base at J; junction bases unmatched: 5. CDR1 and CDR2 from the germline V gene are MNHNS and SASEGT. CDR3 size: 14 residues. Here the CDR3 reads CASRKAGESYEQYF. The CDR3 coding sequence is TGTGCCAGCAGAAAAGCGGGGGAGTCCTACGAGCAGTACTTC.

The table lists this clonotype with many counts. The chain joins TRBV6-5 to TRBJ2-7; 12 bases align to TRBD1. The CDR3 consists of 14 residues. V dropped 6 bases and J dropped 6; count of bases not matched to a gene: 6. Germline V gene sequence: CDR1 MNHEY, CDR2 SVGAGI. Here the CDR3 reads CASSRGQGAGEQYF. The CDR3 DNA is TGTGCCAGCAGCCGGGGACAGGGGGCGGGCGAGCAGTACTTC.

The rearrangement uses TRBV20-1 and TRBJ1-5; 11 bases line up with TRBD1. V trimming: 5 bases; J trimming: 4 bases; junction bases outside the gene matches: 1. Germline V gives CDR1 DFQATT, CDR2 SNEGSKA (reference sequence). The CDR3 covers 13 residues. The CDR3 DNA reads TGCAGTGCTGGACAGGGGGCAAATCAGCCCCAGCATTTT. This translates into CSAGQGANQPQHF.